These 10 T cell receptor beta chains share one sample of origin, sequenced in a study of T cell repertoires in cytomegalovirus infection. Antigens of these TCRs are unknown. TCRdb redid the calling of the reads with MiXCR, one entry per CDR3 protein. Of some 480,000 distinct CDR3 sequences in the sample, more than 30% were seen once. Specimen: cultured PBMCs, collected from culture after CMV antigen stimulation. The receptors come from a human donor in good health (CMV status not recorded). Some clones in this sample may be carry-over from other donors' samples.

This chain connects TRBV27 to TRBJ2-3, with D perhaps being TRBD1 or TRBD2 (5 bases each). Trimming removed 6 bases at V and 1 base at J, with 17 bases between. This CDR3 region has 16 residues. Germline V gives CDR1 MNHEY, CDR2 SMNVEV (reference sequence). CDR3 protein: CASRGIGTLGTDTQYF. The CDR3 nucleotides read TGTGCCAGCAGGGGGATCGGGACCTTAGGCACAGATACGCAGTATTTT.

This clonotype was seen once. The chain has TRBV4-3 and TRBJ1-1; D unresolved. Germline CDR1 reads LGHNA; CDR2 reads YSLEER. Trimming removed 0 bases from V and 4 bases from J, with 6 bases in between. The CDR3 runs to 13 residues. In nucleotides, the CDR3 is TGCGCCAGCAGCCAAGAGGGTGTCACTGAAGCTTTCTTT. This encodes CASSQEGVTEAFF.

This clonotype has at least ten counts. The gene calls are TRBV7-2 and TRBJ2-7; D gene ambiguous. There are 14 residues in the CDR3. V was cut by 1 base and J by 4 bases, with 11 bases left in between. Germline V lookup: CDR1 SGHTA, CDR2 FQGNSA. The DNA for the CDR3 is TGTGCCAGCAGCTTAGGCCGGCACGCTTACGAGCAGTACGTC. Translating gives CASSLGRHAYEQYV.

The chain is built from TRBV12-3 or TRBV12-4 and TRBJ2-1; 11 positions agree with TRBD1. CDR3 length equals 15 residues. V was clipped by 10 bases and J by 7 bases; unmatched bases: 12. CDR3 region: CATLGGTGGLNEQFF. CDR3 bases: TGTGCCACCCTTGGAGGGACAGGGGGGTTGAATGAGCAGTTCTTC.

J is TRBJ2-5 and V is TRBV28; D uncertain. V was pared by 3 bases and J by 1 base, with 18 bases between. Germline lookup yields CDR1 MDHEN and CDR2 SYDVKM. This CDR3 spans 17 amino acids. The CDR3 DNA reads TGTGCCAGCAGTTTGGTCCCTAGGACGCAGACCCAAGAGACCCAGTACTTC. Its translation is CASSLVPRTQTQETQYF. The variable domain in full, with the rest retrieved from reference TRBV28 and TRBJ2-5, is DVKVTQSSRYLVKRTGEKVFLECVQDMDHENMFWYRQDPGLGLRLIYFSYDVKMKEKGDIPEGYSVSREKKERFSLILESASTNQTSMYLCASSLVPRTQTQETQYFGPGTRLLVL.

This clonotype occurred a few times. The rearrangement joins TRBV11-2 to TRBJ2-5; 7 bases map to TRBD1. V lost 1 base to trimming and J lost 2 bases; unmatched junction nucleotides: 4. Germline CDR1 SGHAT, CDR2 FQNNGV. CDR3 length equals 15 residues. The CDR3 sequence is CASSLGQGSQETQYF. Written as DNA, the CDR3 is TGTGCCAGCAGCTTAGGACAGGGTAGTCAAGAGACCCAGTACTTC.

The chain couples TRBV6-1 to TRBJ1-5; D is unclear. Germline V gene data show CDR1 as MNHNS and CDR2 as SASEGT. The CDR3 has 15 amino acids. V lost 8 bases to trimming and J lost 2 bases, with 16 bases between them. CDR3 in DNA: TGTGCCAGCCGAGGTCGGGGTTTCGGCAATCAGCCCCAGCATTTT. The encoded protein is CASRGRGFGNQPQHF.

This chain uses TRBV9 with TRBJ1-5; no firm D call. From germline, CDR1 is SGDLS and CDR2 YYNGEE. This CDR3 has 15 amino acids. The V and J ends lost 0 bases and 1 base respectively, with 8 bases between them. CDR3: CASSVDGQSNQPQHF. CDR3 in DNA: TGTGCCAGCAGCGTAGACGGGCAAAGCAATCAGCCCCAGCATTTT.

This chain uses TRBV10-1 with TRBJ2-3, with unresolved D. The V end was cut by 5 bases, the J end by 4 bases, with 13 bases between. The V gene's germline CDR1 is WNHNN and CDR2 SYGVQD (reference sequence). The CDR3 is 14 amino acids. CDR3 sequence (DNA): TGCGCCAGCAGTTCTCCCAACAGTGCAGATACGCAGTATTTT. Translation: CASSSPNSADTQYF.

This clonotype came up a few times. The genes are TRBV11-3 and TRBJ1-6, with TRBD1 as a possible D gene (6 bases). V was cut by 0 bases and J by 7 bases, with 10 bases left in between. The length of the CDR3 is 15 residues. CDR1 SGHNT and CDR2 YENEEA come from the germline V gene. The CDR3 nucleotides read TGTGCCAGCAGCTTAGATCTGGGACAAAATTCACCCCTCCACTTT. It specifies CASSLDLGQNSPLHF.